The 31 T cell receptor beta chains below all came from one sample that was sequenced in a study of technical replicates of blood from a few donors. Generated by immunoSEQ multiplex PCR, the TCRdb table keeps only in-frame clones and is missing some. The sample includes over 60,000 clones, 93% of them seen just once. The specimen was T cells isolated from PBMCs. These receptors were taken from a human donor in good health.

This clone was counted only a few times. The rearrangement joins TRBV18 to TRBJ2-1; 14 bases map to TRBD2. The length of the CDR3 is 17 residues. The germline V gene encodes CDR1 KGHSH and CDR2 LQKENI. Losses at the gene ends were 8 bases for V and 1 base for J; bases not matched to a gene: 7. CDR3 region: CASQGLAGDRSYNEQFF. The CDR3 DNA reads TGTGCCAGCCAGGGACTAGCGGGAGACAGATCCTACAATGAGCAGTTCTTC.

V is TRBV10-1 and J is TRBJ1-2; D is uncertain. This CDR3 has 13 amino acids. The V gene lost 3 bases and the J gene lost 7 bases, with 12 bases spanning the gap. Germline CDR1 and CDR2: WNHNN and SYGVQD (reference sequence). The CDR3 region is CASSEARGLGYTF. The DNA of the CDR3 is TGCGCCAGCAGTGAAGCCCGCGGTCTTGGCTACACCTTC.

The CDR3 DNA reads TGTGCCAGCAGTGAATTAAACACTGAAGCTTTCTTT. Translating gives CASSELNTEAFF. The genes are TRBV25-1 and TRBJ1-1; D is uncertain. Germline CDR1 MGHDK, CDR2 SYGVNS. V dropped 1 base and J dropped 2 bases, with 2 bases sitting between them. CDR3 length: 12 amino acids.

This chain links TRBV11-2 with TRBJ2-5; D may be TRBD2 (5 bases). V lost 3 bases and J 7 bases, leaving 12 bases between the germline ends. Germline loops: CDR1 SGHAT, CDR2 FQNNGV. The CDR3 is made up of 13 amino acids. Here the CDR3 DNA reads TGTGCCAGCAGCTTCGCCCGGGAAAGGACCCAGTACTTC. It is translated as CASSFARERTQYF.

Written as DNA, the CDR3 is TGTGCCAGCAGCTCTGGACAGGGTGGGAATGAGCAGTTCTTC. Its protein is CASSSGQGGNEQFF. V usage is TRBV5-4 and J usage is TRBJ2-1; 8 bases line up with TRBD1. With V trimmed by 3 bases and J by 7 bases, 6 bases remained unmatched. This CDR3 has 14 amino acids. From germline, CDR1 is SGHNT and CDR2 YYREEE (reference sequence).

V usage is TRBV9 and J usage is TRBJ2-1; 12 bases are shared with TRBD1. Germline V gene sequence: CDR1 SGDLS, CDR2 YYNGEE. The CDR3 length is 17 residues. V shed 3 bases and J 4 bases; nucleotides not matched to a gene: 8. The CDR3 region is CASSAGRDRGLYNEQFF. The CDR3 DNA sequence: TGTGCCAGCAGCGCGGGCAGGGACAGGGGGCTGTACAATGAGCAGTTCTTC.

The chain carries TRBV7-8 and TRBJ2-6, with a possible D match to TRBD1 (5 bases). From germline, CDR1 is SGHVS and CDR2 FQNEAQ. This CDR3 spans 17 amino acids. V lost 5 bases to trimming and J lost 2 bases, with 16 bases between them. CDR3 sequence: CASSVRVWGAGANVLTF. DNA of the CDR3: TGTGCCAGCAGCGTTCGCGTGTGGGGCGCTGGGGCCAACGTCCTGACTTTC.

The genes are TRBV5-4 and TRBJ1-2, with D perhaps matching TRBD1 (5 bases). Germline V CDR1 and CDR2: SGHNT, YYREEE (reference sequence). The CDR3 totals 14 residues. Trimming took off 6 bases at V and 4 bases at J, with 16 bases between the two ends. CDR3 region: CASMDAGGGYGYTF. CDR3 nucleotides: TGTGCCAGCATGGACGCGGGGGGAGGCTATGGCTACACCTTC.

This clone appeared a single time. The chain combines TRBV29-1 with TRBJ1-2, with 7 bases fitting TRBD1. The V gene's germline CDR1 is SQVTM and CDR2 ANQGSEA. The V segment lost 4 bases and the J segment 1 base; nucleotides outside the gene matches: 3. CDR3 length: 13 amino acids. The CDR3 region has the DNA TGCAGCGTTGGGGACAGTTTTAACTATGGCTACACCTTC. It codes for CSVGDSFNYGYTF.

The count of this clone is one. The chain uses TRBV2 and TRBJ2-3; 11 bases line up with TRBD2. Germline CDR1 is SNHLY and CDR2 is FYNNEI. CDR3 size: 16 residues. Germline trimming cut 1 base from V and 3 bases from J; bases unmatched to any gene: 3. The CDR3 region has the DNA TGTGCCAGCAGTGAAGGCTTAGCGGGGGGGACAGATACGCAGTATTTT. Translated, it gives CASSEGLAGGTDTQYF.

This clone was detected a few times. This sequence joins TRBV14 and TRBJ1-4; no clear D. CDR1 is SGHDN, CDR2 FVKESK, per germline. V was clipped by 2 bases and J by 0 bases, with 7 bases between them. This CDR3 has 15 amino acids. CDR3 region: CASSQTRSTNEKLFF. The CDR3 bases are TGTGCCAGCAGCCAAACGCGCTCAACTAATGAAAAACTGTTTTTT.

J is TRBJ2-7 and V is TRBV27; TRBD1 matches at 8 bases. The CDR3 length is 14 residues. Germline V gene lookup returns CDR1 MNHEY and CDR2 SMNVEV (reference sequence). Losses at the gene ends were 4 bases for V and 4 bases for J; bases not matched to a gene: 6. Written as DNA, the CDR3 is TGTGCCAGCAGTTCCGGGACAGGCCCTTACGAGCAGTACTTC. This encodes CASSSGTGPYEQYF.

The gene calls are TRBV5-1 and TRBJ1-1; D remains ambiguous. The V end lost 7 bases, the J end lost 1 base, and 11 bases lay between the germline ends. Germline-derived CDR1 and CDR2 are SGHRS and YFSETQ. This CDR3 has 13 residues. CDR3 loop: CASVRSGNTEAFF. The CDR3 nucleotides read TGCGCCAGCGTTAGATCAGGGAACACTGAAGCTTTCTTT.

J is TRBJ2-7 and V is TRBV4-2, with 8 bases matching TRBD1. The J segment lost 2 bases and the V segment lost 3 bases, leaving 6 bases of the junction unmatched. The V gene's germline CDR1 is LGHNA and CDR2 YNFKEQ. The CDR3 loop spans 15 amino acids. CDR3: CASSQWGQETYEQYF. In DNA, the CDR3 is TGTGCCAGCAGCCAGTGGGGACAGGAGACCTACGAGCAGTACTTC.

The chain joins TRBV11-3 to TRBJ1-1; D is undetermined. There are 13 residues in the CDR3. The germline V gene has CDR1 SGHNT and CDR2 YENEEA. V was cut by 6 bases and J by 3 bases, with 11 bases left in between. CDR3 sequence: CASRPLVDTEAFF. Here the CDR3 DNA reads TGTGCCAGCAGACCCCTAGTGGACACTGAAGCTTTCTTT.

The V and J genes are TRBV19 and TRBJ2-7; TRBD2 is a possible D gene (6 bases). Germline assignment: CDR1 LNHDA and CDR2 SQIVND (reference sequence). Trimming removed 9 bases at V and 7 bases at J, with 13 bases between. The CDR3 contains 11 residues. The CDR3 bases are TGTGCCAGCATGACGGGACTTGAGCAGTACTTC. This translates into CASMTGLEQYF.

The CDR3 sequence is CASSTGGGVGSETQYF. The CDR3 DNA follows: TGTGCCAGTAGTACGGGAGGGGGAGTCGGTTCGGAGACCCAGTACTTC. The chain couples TRBV19 to TRBJ2-5; 8 bases are shared with TRBD2. This CDR3 region has 16 residues. In germline, CDR1 is LNHDA, CDR2 SQIVND (reference sequence). The V and J ends lost 4 bases and 5 bases, in that order; junction bases with no gene match: 12.

The rearrangement joins TRBV9 to TRBJ2-5, with D uncertain. This CDR3 is built from 18 residues. Germline V CDR1 and CDR2: SGDLS, YYNGEE. V lost 3 bases to trimming and J lost 5 bases, with 26 bases between them. In nucleotides, the CDR3 is TGTGCCAGCAGCGGCAGGATGTTGAGACAAAGTGAGAAGGAGACCCAGTACTTC. This translates into CASSGRMLRQSEKETQYF.

The chain employs TRBV6-5 and TRBJ2-3; TRBD2 matches 8 bases. The CDR3 is 16 residues long. Germline CDR1 MNHEY, CDR2 SVGAGI. Unmatched junction bases numbered 4, after V lost 0 bases and J lost 2 bases. The CDR3 DNA follows: TGTGCCAGCAGTTACTCCGGGGGGGACTCCACAGATACGCAGTATTTT. The encoded protein is CASSYSGGDSTDTQYF.

This chain connects TRBV9 to TRBJ1-1, with 8 bases fitting TRBD1. There are 15 residues in the CDR3. Germline values: CDR1 SGDLS, CDR2 YYNGEE. The V and J ends lost 4 bases and 4 bases, in that order; junction bases with no gene match: 9. The CDR3 sequence: CASSSGGQGATEAFF. CDR3 DNA: TGTGCCAGCAGCTCAGGAGGGCAGGGGGCCACTGAAGCTTTCTTT.

The genes are TRBV6-5 and TRBJ2-3; 7 positions agree with TRBD2. CDR3 size: 15 residues. V dropped 2 bases and J dropped 2; count of bases not matched to a gene: 4. Germline V gene sequence: CDR1 MNHEY, CDR2 SVGAGI. CDR3 DNA: TGTGCCAGCAGTTACCGTAGCGGGTACACAGATACGCAGTATTTT. This sequence encodes CASSYRSGYTDTQYF.

V is TRBV5-5 and J is TRBJ1-5; 7 positions match TRBD1. This CDR3 has 15 residues. V gave up 4 bases and J gave up 6 bases; unmatched junction bases: 10. CDR1 is SGHKS and CDR2 is YYEKEE in the germline V gene (reference sequence). CDR3 sequence: CASSGTGDDSQPQHF. Here the CDR3 DNA reads TGTGCCAGCAGCGGTACAGGGGACGATAGTCAGCCCCAGCATTTT.

The CDR3 bases are TGTGCCACCAGCAGATTATCAGACAGTACCTATGGCTACACCTTC. Its translation: CATSRLSDSTYGYTF. V and J are TRBV15 and TRBJ1-2; weak D call: TRBD1 (5 bases). The CDR3 contains 15 residues. Germline CDR1 LNHNV, CDR2 YYDKDF (reference sequence). Trimming cost V 2 bases and J 4 bases, with 14 bases left between them.

The CDR3 sequence: CAILGLQETQYF. The DNA for the CDR3 is TGTGCTATTCTGGGGCTCCAAGAGACCCAGTACTTC. The genes are TRBV30 and TRBJ2-5; D is perhaps TRBD1 (5 bases). In germline, CDR1 is GTSNPN, CDR2 SVGIG (reference sequence). This CDR3 has 12 residues.

The chain has TRBV18 and TRBJ2-2; D remains ambiguous. From germline, CDR1 is KGHSH and CDR2 LQKENI. V gave up 3 bases and J gave up 3 bases, with 14 bases separating them. The CDR3 spans 16 residues. The CDR3 bases are TGTGCCAGCTCACCCGTTACTACCCTTGACACCGGGGAGCTGTTTTTT. Translating it yields CASSPVTTLDTGELFF.

On this clone: The identical CDR3 is also encoded by other nucleotide sequences in the sample. V is TRBV19 and J is TRBJ1-2; 9 bases are shared with TRBD1. J gave up 4 bases and V 5 bases, and 2 bases lay outside the gene matches. Germline V gene data show CDR1 as LNHDA and CDR2 as SQIVND (reference sequence). This CDR3 region has 13 residues. The CDR3 DNA reads as TGTGCCAGTAGTCCGGGACAGGGCTATGGCTACACCTTC. Amino acid sequence: CASSPGQGYGYTF. Variable domain in full (rest from reference TRBV19 and TRBJ1-2): DGGITQSPKYLFRKEGQNVTLSCEQNLNHDAMYWYRQDPGQGLRLIYYSQIVNDFQKGDIAEGYSVSREKKESFPLTVTSAQKNPTAFYLCASSPGQGYGYTFGSGTRLTVV.

V is TRBV14 and J is TRBJ2-3; D perhaps matches TRBD1 (5 bases). Per germline, CDR1 SGHDN and CDR2 FVKESK. The CDR3 contains 21 residues. The V end lost 1 base, the J end lost 4 bases, and 30 bases lay between the germline ends. The CDR3 DNA is TGTGCCAGCAGCCAAGCGGTCCTCTGGACAACGCCCTCCCGTGACTCAGATACGCAGTATTTT. It is translated as CASSQAVLWTTPSRDSDTQYF. Full variable domain (missing parts from reference TRBV14 and TRBJ2-3): EAGVTQFPSHSVIEKGQTVTLRCDPISGHDNLYWYRRVMGKEIKFLLHFVKESKQDESGMPNNRFLAERTGGTYSTLKVQPAELEDSGVYFCASSQAVLWTTPSRDSDTQYFGPGTRLTVL.

The CDR3 nucleotides are TGTGCCAGCAGCCGGGATATAGGCCAAGCGGGAGTGGTGAATGAGCAGTTCTTC. This sequence encodes CASSRDIGQAGVVNEQFF. The genes are TRBV7-9 and TRBJ2-1; 8 bases are a match to TRBD2. Trimming at V came to 5 bases and at J to 7 bases, leaving 19 bases not matched to a gene. The CDR3 is 18 residues long. Germline values: CDR1 SEHNR, CDR2 FQNEAQ (reference sequence).

The rearrangement links TRBV6-5 to TRBJ2-7; 8 bases agree with TRBD2. The CDR3 consists of 11 residues. With 8 bases clipped from V and 9 bases from J, the junction kept 6 bases outside the gene matches. Germline assignment: CDR1 MNHEY and CDR2 SVGAGI. The CDR3 here is CASHGGVGQYF. As DNA, the CDR3 is TGTGCCAGCCACGGGGGGGTCGGGCAGTACTTC.

This chain joins TRBV19 and TRBJ2-7; 9 bases align to TRBD1. The CDR3 is made up of 13 amino acids. Germline V lookup: CDR1 LNHDA, CDR2 SQIVND (reference sequence). The trim removed 9 bases at V and 2 bases at J, leaving 5 bases unmatched. Here the CDR3 reads CASGTGWAYEQYF. The CDR3 DNA reads as TGTGCCAGCGGGACAGGGTGGGCCTACGAGCAGTACTTC.

The chain is built from TRBV6-6 and TRBJ2-1, with a weak D call TRBD1 (6 bases). CDR1 and CDR2 (germline): MNHNY, SVGAGI (reference sequence). The CDR3 runs 11 residues. Trimming left V 6 bases short and J 7 bases short, with 7 bases between. The CDR3 DNA reads as TGTGCCAGCAGCAGGGGAAATGAGCAGTTCTTC. Translating it yields CASSRGNEQFF.